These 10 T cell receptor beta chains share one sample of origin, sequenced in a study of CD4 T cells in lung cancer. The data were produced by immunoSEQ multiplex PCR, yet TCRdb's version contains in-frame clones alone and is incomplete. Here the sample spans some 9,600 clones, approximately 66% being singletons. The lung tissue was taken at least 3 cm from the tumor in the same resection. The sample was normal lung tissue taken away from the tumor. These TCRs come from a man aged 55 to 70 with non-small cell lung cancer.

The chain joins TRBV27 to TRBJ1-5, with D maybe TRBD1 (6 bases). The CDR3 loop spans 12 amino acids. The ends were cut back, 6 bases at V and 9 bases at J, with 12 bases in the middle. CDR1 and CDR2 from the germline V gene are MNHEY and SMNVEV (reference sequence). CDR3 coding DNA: TGTGCCAGCAGCTTAGGGGGAGGGCCCCAGCATTTT. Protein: CASSLGGGPQHF.

The CDR3: CASSRSGNYEQYF. DNA for the CDR3: TGTGCCAGCAGCCGCAGCGGGAACTACGAGCAGTACTTC. The rearrangement uses TRBV7-6 and TRBJ2-7, with TRBD2 matching 7 bases. The CDR3 extends over 13 amino acids. J gave up 3 bases and V 5 bases, and 4 bases lay outside the gene matches. Looked up from germline, CDR1 is SGHVS and CDR2 is FNYEAQ.

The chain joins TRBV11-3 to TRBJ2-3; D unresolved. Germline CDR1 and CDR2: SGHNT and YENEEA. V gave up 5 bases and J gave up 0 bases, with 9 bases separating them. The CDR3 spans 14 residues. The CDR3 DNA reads TGTGCCAGCAGCCCCACTTCTAGCACAGATACGCAGTATTTT. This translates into CASSPTSSTDTQYF.

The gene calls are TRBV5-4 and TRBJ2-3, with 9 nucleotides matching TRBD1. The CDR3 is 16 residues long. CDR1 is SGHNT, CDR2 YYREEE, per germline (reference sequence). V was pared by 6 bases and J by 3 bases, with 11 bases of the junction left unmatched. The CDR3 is CASNRGGTGLTDTQYF. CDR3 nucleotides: TGTGCCAGCAATCGGGGAGGGACAGGGTTAACAGATACGCAGTATTTT.

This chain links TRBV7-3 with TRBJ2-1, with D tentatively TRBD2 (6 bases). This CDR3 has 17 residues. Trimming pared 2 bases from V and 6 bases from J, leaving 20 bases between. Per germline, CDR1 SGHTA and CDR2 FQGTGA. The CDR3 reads CASSLLVGASVGNEQFF. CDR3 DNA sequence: TGTGCCAGCAGCTTATTGGTCGGGGCTAGCGTGGGCAATGAGCAGTTCTTC.

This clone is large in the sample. DNA for the CDR3: TGTGCCAGCAGCTTACAGGGGGCAAACACTGAAGCTTTCTTT. The encoded protein is CASSLQGANTEAFF. V is TRBV7-8 and J is TRBJ1-1, with 8 positions matching TRBD1. The CDR3 sequence is 14 residues long. V was clipped by 2 bases and J by 2 bases; unmatched bases: 1. Germline assignment: CDR1 SGHVS and CDR2 FQNEAQ.

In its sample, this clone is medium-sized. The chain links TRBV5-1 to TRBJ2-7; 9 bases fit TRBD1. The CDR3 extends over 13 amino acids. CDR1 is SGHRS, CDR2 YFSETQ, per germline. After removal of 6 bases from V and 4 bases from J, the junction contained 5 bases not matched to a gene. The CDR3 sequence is CASTRDRGYEQYF. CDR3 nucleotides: TGCGCCAGCACCAGAGACAGGGGGTACGAGCAGTACTTC.

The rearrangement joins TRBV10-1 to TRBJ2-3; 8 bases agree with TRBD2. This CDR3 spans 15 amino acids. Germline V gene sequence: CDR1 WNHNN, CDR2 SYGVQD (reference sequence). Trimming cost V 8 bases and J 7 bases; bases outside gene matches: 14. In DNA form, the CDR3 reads TGCGCCAGCTCGGGAGCGGGAGTCCGCTCACATACGCAGTATTTT. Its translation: CASSGAGVRSHTQYF.

In DNA form, the CDR3 reads TGTGCCAGCAGCCAACGGACAGGGGGCACAGATACGCAGTATTTT. Amino acid sequence: CASSQRTGGTDTQYF. V and J are TRBV14 and TRBJ2-3; 9 bases fit TRBD1. The CDR3 has 15 amino acids. V was clipped by 2 bases and J by 1 base; unmatched bases: 1. CDR1 and CDR2 (germline): SGHDN, FVKESK.

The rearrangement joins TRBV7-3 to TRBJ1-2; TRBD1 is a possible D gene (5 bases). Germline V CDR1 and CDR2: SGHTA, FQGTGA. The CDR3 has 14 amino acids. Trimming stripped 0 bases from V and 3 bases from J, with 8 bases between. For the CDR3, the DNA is TGTGCCAGCAGCTTAACGGGGGGAGACTATGGCTACACCTTC. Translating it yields CASSLTGGDYGYTF.